This T cell receptor beta chain was observed in a study of a mutant IDH1 vaccine in newly diagnosed glioma. The overall study: In weeks 1, 3, 5, 7, 11, 15, 19 and 23, patients were immunized, eight times in all. A 62.5% male, about 40% female split and a mean age of about 40 years characterized treated patients. Before enrollment, the patients had been treated with radiotherapy alone, temozolomide alone, or both together. Most of them had received both.

Profiling relied on immunoSEQ multiplex PCR, and the TCRdb table lists in-frame clones only, not all of them. Of about 44,000 clones listed, approximately 90% are singletons. Worth noting for this clone: Antigen specificity is unknown.

Time point specified: week 23, last vaccination. The study gave 300 ug of mutant IDH1 20-mer peptide per vaccine dose, with topical imiquimod. Donors harbored newly found WHO grade 3 or 4 IDH1-mutant, ATRX-lost astrocytomas. Specimen: PBMCs, collected from a glioma patient whose treatment included an IDH1 peptide vaccine. The receptor's source is a man aged 50 to 60 with glioma.

CDR3 in DNA: TGTGCCACCGTGGGGGACGGCAATCAGCCCCAGCATTTT. This translates into CATVGDGNQPQHF. The chain is built from TRBV2 and TRBJ1-5, with a tentative D call TRBD1 (5 bases). In germline, CDR1 is SNHLY, CDR2 FYNNEI. The CDR3 is made up of 13 amino acids. Trimming pared 10 bases from V and 2 bases from J, leaving 12 bases between.